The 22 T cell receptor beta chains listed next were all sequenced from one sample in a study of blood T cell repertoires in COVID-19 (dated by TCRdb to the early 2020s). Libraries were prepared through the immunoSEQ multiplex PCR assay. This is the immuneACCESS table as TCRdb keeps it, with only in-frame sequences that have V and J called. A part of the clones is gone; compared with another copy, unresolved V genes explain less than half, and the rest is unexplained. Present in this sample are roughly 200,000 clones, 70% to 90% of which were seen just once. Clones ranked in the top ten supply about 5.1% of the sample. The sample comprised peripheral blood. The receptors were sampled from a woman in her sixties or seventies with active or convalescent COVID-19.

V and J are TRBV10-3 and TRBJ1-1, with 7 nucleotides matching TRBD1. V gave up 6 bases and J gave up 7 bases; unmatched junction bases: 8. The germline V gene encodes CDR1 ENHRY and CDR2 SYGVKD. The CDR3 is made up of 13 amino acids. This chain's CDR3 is CAISDGQVVEAFF. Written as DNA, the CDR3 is TGTGCCATCAGCGACGGACAGGTGGTTGAAGCTTTCTTT.

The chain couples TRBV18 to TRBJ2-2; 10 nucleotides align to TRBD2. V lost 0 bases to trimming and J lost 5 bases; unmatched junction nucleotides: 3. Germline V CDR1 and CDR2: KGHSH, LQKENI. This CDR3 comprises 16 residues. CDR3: CASSPPSGRPTGELFF. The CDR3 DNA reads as TGTGCCAGCTCACCACCTAGCGGGAGGCCGACCGGGGAGCTGTTTTTT.

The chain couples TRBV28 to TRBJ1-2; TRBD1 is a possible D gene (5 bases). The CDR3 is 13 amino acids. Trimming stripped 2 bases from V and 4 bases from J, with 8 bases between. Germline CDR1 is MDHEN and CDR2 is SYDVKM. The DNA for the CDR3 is TGTGCCAGCAGTTTAAGGCAGGGCTATGGCTACACCTTC. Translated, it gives CASSLRQGYGYTF.

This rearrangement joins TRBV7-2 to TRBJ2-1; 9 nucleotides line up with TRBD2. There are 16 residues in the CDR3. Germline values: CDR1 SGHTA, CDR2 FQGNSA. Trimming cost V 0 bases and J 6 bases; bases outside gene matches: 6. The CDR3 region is CASSLARTSVINEQFF. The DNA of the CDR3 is TGTGCCAGCAGCTTAGCCCGGACTAGCGTGATCAATGAGCAGTTCTTC.

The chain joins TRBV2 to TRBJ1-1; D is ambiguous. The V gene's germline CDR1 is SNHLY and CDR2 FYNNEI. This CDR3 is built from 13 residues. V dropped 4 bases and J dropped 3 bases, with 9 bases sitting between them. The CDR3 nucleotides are TGTGCCAGCAGTGGGAGCCGATACACTGAAGCTTTCTTT. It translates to CASSGSRYTEAFF.

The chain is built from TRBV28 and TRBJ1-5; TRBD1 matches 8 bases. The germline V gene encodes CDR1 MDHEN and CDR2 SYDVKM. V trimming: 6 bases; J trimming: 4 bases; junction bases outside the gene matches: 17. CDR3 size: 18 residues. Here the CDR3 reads CASSDDRGPSNYNQPQHF. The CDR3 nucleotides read TGTGCCAGCAGCGACGACAGGGGCCCCTCTAATTATAATCAGCCCCAGCATTTT.

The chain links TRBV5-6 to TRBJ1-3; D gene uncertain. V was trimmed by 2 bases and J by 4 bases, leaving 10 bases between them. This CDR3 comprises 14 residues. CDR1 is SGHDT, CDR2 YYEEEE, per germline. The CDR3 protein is CASSFRGVGNTIYF. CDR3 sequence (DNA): TGTGCCAGCAGCTTCCGGGGAGTAGGAAACACCATATATTTT.

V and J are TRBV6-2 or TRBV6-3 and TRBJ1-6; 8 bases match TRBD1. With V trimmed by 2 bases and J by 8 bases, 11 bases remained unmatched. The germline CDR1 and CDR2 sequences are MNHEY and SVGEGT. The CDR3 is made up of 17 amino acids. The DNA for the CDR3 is TGTGCCAGCAGTTACGACCCCAGGACAGGGAGCGATTCACCCCTCCACTTT. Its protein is CASSYDPRTGSDSPLHF.

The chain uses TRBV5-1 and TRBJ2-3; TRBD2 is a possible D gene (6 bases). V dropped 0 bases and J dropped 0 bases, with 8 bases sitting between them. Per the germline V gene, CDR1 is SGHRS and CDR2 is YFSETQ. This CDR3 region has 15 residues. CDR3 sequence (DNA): TGCGCCAGCAGCTTGGACGGGACTAGCACAGATACGCAGTATTTT. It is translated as CASSLDGTSTDTQYF.

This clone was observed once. The CDR3 protein is CASSPDSSTDTQYF. CDR3 nucleotide sequence: TGTGCCAGCTCACCGGACAGCAGCACAGATACGCAGTATTTT. The chain has TRBV18 and TRBJ2-3; tentatively, D is TRBD1 (6 bases). The germline V gene has CDR1 KGHSH and CDR2 LQKENI. This CDR3 has 14 residues. The germline V and J ends were trimmed by 3 bases and 0 bases, with 7 bases remaining between them.

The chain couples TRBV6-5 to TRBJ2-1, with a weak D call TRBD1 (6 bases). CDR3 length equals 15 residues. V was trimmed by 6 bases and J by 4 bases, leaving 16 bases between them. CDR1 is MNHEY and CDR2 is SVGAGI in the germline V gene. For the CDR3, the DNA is TGTGCCAGCAGCACTAACAGGGCATCTTACAATGAGCAGTTCTTC. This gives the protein CASSTNRASYNEQFF.

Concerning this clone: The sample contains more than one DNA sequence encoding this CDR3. The CDR3 DNA follows: TGCGCCAGCAGCTTGGGGCACAGGGATAGCTCCTACGAGCAGTACTTC. Translating gives CASSLGHRDSSYEQYF. V usage is TRBV5-1 and J usage is TRBJ2-7; possible D gene TRBD1, 6 bases. The germline CDR1 and CDR2 sequences are SGHRS and YFSETQ. The CDR3 consists of 16 residues. V gave up 0 bases and J gave up 0 bases, with 13 bases separating them.

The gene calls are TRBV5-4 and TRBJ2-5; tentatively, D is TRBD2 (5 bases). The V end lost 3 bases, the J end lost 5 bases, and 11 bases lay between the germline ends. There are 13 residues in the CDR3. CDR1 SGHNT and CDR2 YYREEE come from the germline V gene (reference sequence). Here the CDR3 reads CASSSPGVETQYF. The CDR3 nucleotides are TGTGCCAGCAGCTCCCCCGGGGTCGAGACCCAGTACTTC.

The CDR3 nucleotides read TGTGCCAGCAAAGGGGGACTAGCGTCCAATGAGCAGTTCTTC. This codes for CASKGGLASNEQFF. The J gene is TRBJ2-1, the V gene TRBV2, with 10 bases lining up with TRBD2. V lost 7 bases, J lost 6 bases, and 6 bases stayed unmatched. The CDR3 runs 14 residues. Germline V CDR1 and CDR2: SNHLY, FYNNEI.

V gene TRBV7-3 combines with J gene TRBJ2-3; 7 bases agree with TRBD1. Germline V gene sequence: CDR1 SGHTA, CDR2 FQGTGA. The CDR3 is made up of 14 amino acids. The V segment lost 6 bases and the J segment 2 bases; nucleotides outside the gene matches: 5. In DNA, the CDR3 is TGTGCCAGCAGAAAGACAGGGCCCACAGATACGCAGTATTTT. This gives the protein CASRKTGPTDTQYF.

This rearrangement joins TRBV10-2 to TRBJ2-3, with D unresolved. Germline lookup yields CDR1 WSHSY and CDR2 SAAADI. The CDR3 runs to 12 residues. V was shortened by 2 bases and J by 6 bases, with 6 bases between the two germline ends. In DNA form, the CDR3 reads TGCGCCAGCAGTGAGACAGCTGATACGCAGTATTTT. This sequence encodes CASSETADTQYF.

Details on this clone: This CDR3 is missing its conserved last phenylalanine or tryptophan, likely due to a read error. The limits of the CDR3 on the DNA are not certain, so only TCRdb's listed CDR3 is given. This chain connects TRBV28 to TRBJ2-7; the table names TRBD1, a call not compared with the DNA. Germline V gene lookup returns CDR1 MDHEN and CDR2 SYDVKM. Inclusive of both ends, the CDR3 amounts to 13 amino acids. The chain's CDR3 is CASSPQTDRAIPL.

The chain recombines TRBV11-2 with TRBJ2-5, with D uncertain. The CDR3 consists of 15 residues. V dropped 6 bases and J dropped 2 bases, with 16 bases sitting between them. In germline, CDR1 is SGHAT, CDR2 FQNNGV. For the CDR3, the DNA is TGTGCCAGCAGTACTAAATTGTGGCGGCAAGAGACCCAGTACTTC. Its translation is CASSTKLWRQETQYF. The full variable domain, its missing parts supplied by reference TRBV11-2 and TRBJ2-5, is EAGVAQSPRYKIIEKRQSVAFWCNPISGHATLYWYQQILGQGPKLLIQFQNNGVVDDSQLPKDRFSAERLKGVDSTLKIQPAKLEDSAVYLCASSTKLWRQETQYFGPGTRLLVL.

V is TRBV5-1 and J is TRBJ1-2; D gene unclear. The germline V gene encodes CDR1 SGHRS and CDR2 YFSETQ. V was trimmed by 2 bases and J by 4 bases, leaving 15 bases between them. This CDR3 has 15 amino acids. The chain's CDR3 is CASSLGRRSGYGYTF. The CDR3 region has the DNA TGCGCCAGCAGCTTAGGCAGGCGCTCTGGCTATGGCTACACCTTC.

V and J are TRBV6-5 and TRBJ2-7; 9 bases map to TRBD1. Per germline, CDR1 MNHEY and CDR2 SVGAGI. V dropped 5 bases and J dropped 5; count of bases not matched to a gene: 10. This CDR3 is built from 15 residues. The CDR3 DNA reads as TGTGCCAGCAGTACTACTGGACAGGGGTTGAACGAGCAGTACTTC. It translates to CASSTTGQGLNEQYF.

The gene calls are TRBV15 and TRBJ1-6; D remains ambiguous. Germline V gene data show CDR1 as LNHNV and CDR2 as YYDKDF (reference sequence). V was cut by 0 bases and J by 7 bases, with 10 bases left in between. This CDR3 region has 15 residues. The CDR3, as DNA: TGTGCCACCAGCAGAGATCGGGTCTCGAATTCACCCCTCCACTTT. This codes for CATSRDRVSNSPLHF.

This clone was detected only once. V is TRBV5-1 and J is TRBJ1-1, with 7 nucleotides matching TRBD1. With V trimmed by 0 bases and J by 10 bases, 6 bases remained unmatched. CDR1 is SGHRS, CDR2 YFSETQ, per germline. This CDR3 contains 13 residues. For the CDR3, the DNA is TGCGCCAGCAGCTTGGGACAGGGTGTGGCAGCTTTCTTT. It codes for CASSLGQGVAAFF. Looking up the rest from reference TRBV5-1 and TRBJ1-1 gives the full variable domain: KAGVTQTPRYLIKTRGQQVTLSCSPISGHRSVSWYQQTPGQGLQFLFEYFSETQRNKGNFPGRFSGRQFSNSRSEMNVSTLELGDSALYLCASSLGQGVAAFFGQGTRLTVV.